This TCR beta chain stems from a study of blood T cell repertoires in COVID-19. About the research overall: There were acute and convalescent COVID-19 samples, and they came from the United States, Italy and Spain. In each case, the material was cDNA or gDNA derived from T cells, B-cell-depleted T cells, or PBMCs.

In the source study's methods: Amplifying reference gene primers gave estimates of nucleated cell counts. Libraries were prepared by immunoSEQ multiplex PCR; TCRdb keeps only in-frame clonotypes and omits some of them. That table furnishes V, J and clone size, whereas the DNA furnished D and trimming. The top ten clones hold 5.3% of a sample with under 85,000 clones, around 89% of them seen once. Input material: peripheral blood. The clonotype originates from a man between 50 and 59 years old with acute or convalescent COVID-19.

This chain's CDR3 is CASSLAPGVGDTQYF. For the CDR3, the DNA is TGTGCCAGCAGCTTAGCCCCCGGAGTCGGAGATACGCAGTATTTT. The rearrangement links TRBV7-7 to TRBJ2-3; the D is unclear. Germline CDR1 and CDR2: SSHAT and FNYEAQ (reference sequence). This CDR3 comprises 15 residues. Trimming removed 0 bases at V and 5 bases at J, with 12 bases between. Combining the CDR3 with reference TRBV7-7 and TRBJ2-3 gives the whole variable domain GAGVSQSPRYKVTKRGQDVTLRCDPISSHATLYWYQQALGQGPEFLTYFNYEAQPDKSGLPSDRFSAERPEGSISTLTIQRTEQRDSAMYRCASSLAPGVGDTQYFGPGTRLTVL.